One and the same sample provided the 18 T cell receptor beta chains below, sequenced in a study of T cell repertoires in cytomegalovirus infection. TCRdb re-analysed the reads in MiXCR, keeping a single row per CDR3 protein. The sample consists of 150,000 to 200,000 distinct CDR3 sequences, more than 9% of them appearing once. Sequenced: PBMCs. The receptors shown here come from a human donor in good health (CMV status not recorded). Some clones in this sample may be carry-over from other donors' samples.

The V gene is TRBV27, the J gene TRBJ1-5; D ambiguous. V lost 8 bases, J lost 3 bases, and 8 bases lay in between. CDR1 MNHEY and CDR2 SMNVEV come from the germline V gene (reference sequence). The CDR3 loop spans 12 amino acids. The CDR3 sequence: CASSEVNQPQHF. In DNA, the CDR3 is TGTGCCAGCTCGGAGGTCAATCAGCCCCAGCATTTT.

This clonotype was recorded at least ten times. The gene calls are TRBV12-3 or TRBV12-4 and TRBJ1-2, with D hard to call. V shed 1 base and J shed 6 bases, with 6 bases lying between them. The CDR3 sequence is 12 residues long. The CDR3 nucleotides read TGTGCCAGCAGTTTAGACAGCAATGGCTACACCTTC. Translating gives CASSLDSNGYTF.

This clonotype has a handful of counts. The CDR3 protein is CASSSPPLHF. The CDR3 coding sequence is TGTGCCAGCAGCTCCCCCCCCCTCCACTTT. The gene calls are TRBV7-7 and TRBJ1-6, with D uncertain. V lost 4 bases and J lost 13, with 5 bases in between. CDR1 is SSHAT and CDR2 is FNYEAQ in the germline V gene (reference sequence). The CDR3 length is 10 residues.

V and J are TRBV5-1 and TRBJ2-1; 12 nucleotides align to TRBD2. This CDR3 spans 18 amino acids. CDR1 SGHRS and CDR2 YFSETQ come from the germline V gene. After removal of 3 bases from V and 5 bases from J, the junction contained 12 bases not matched to a gene. The CDR3 DNA sequence: TGCGCCAGCAGCTGGACTAGCGGGGCTCGTGGGCGGAACAATGAGCAGTTCTTC. Its translation is CASSWTSGARGRNNEQFF.

The sample holds a few counts of this clonotype. The chain employs TRBV6-2 or TRBV6-3 and TRBJ1-6; 8 nucleotides agree with TRBD1. This CDR3 spans 14 amino acids. Unmatched junction bases numbered 2, after V lost 4 bases and J lost 6 bases. CDR1 and CDR2 (germline): MNHEY, SVGEGT. CDR3 DNA sequence: TGTGCCAGCAGTTCCACAGGGGGTAATTCACCCCTCCACTTT. This codes for CASSSTGGNSPLHF.

The V and J genes are TRBV23-1 and TRBJ2-2; 12 nucleotides line up with TRBD1. TRBV23-1 is designated an ORF whose function remains uncertain. The CDR3 sequence is 19 residues long. The ends lost 2 bases at V and 3 bases at J; junction bases unmatched: 10. The CDR3 sequence is CASSQLFGDRGRHTGELFF. CDR3 nucleotide sequence: TGCGCCAGCAGTCAACTCTTCGGGGACAGGGGGCGGCACACCGGGGAGCTGTTTTTT.

This clonotype has at least ten counts. The chain links TRBV28 to TRBJ2-5; a possible D gene is TRBD2 (5 bases). V lost 6 bases and J lost 2, with 10 bases in between. This CDR3 region has 13 residues. CDR1 and CDR2 (germline): MDHEN, SYDVKM. The chain's CDR3 is CASRLSGQETQYF. In DNA, the CDR3 is TGTGCCAGCAGGCTGAGCGGTCAAGAGACCCAGTACTTC.

This clonotype was seen ten or more times. The rearrangement joins TRBV7-8 to TRBJ2-2; D not certain. Trimming took off 1 base at V and 4 bases at J, with 7 bases between the two ends. CDR1 SGHVS and CDR2 FQNEAQ come from the germline V gene. The CDR3 spans 14 residues. The CDR3 DNA follows: TGTGCCAGCAGCTTAGGCAGAGTCACCGGGGAGCTGTTTTTT. It specifies CASSLGRVTGELFF. The full variable domain, rest sourced from reference TRBV7-8 and TRBJ2-2, is GAGVSQSPRYKVAKRGQDVALRCDPISGHVSLFWYQQALGQGPEFLTYFQNEAQLDKSGLPSDRFFAERPEGSVSTLKIQRTQQEDSAVYLCASSLGRVTGELFFGEGSRLTVL.

This clonotype was detected only a few times. The genes are TRBV6-2 or TRBV6-3 and TRBJ1-6; the D gene is possibly TRBD1 (5 bases). Trimming removed 5 bases at V and 9 bases at J, with 17 bases between. Germline lookup yields CDR1 MNHEY and CDR2 SVGEGT. CDR3 length: 15 residues. The DNA of the CDR3 is TGTGCCAGCAGTGACGGACCAGGGCATTCTTCACCCCTCCACTTT. Residues: CASSDGPGHSSPLHF.

V and J are TRBV19 and TRBJ1-5; D is ambiguous. Trimming stripped 1 base from V and 5 bases from J, with 15 bases between. The CDR3 is 16 amino acids. The V gene's germline CDR1 is LNHDA and CDR2 SQIVND (reference sequence). In nucleotides, the CDR3 is TGTGCCAGTAGTATAGGAGGGTCCTTCGGCGATCAGCCCCAGCATTTT. Translating it yields CASSIGGSFGDQPQHF.

Ten or more counts support this clonotype. The chain couples TRBV7-2 to TRBJ2-5, with 7 bases that match TRBD2. Looked up from germline, CDR1 is SGHTA and CDR2 is FQGNSA. The CDR3 consists of 15 residues. J lost 2 bases, V lost 1 base, and 4 bases had no gene match. The CDR3 protein is CASSLDGRGQETQYF. In nucleotides, the CDR3 is TGTGCCAGCAGCTTAGACGGGCGGGGGCAAGAGACCCAGTACTTC.

Here the CDR3 DNA reads TGTGCCAGCAGGGTCCAACAGGGGGGCACTGAAGCTTTCTTT. Its translation: CASRVQQGGTEAFF. The chain employs TRBV2 and TRBJ1-1, with 8 bases lining up with TRBD1. The CDR3 sequence is 14 residues long. V trimming: 6 bases; J trimming: 4 bases; junction bases outside the gene matches: 7. In germline, CDR1 is SNHLY, CDR2 FYNNEI.

The V and J genes are TRBV29-1 and TRBJ2-7; either TRBD1 or TRBD2 may supply D (6 bases each). Per germline, CDR1 SQVTM and CDR2 ANQGSEA. Trimming left V 2 bases short and J 1 base short, with 12 bases between. The CDR3 spans 14 residues. The CDR3 loop reads CSVETGGPSYEQYF. In nucleotides, the CDR3 is TGCAGCGTTGAAACCGGGGGCCCTTCCTACGAGCAGTACTTC.

Remarks on this clonotype: A much bigger clone sits one base away, suggesting this may be a read error. The chain uses TRBV28 and TRBJ2-3; the match to TRBD2 covers 10 bases. CDR3 length: 16 residues. Germline V gives CDR1 MDHEN, CDR2 SYDVKM. The CDR3, as DNA: TGTGCCAGCAGCTCCGGGACTAGCGTGATCACAGATACGCGGTATTTT. Protein sequence: CASSSGTSVITDTRYF.

The J gene is TRBJ2-1, the V gene TRBV28; unclear D gene. CDR1 is MDHEN, CDR2 SYDVKM, per germline. V dropped 9 bases and J dropped 3 bases, with 9 bases sitting between them. The CDR3 loop spans 12 amino acids. The CDR3, as DNA: TGTGCCAGTGGGATCTTCTACAATGAGCAGTTCTTC. It codes for CASGIFYNEQFF.

This clonotype was detected many times. V and J are TRBV15 and TRBJ1-1; 8 positions agree with TRBD1. This CDR3 region has 16 residues. CDR1 is LNHNV, CDR2 YYDKDF, per germline (reference sequence). With V trimmed by 5 bases and J by 0 bases, 8 bases remained unmatched. DNA of the CDR3: TGTGCCACCAGCCCAGGACAGGGTGGAATGAACACTGAAGCTTTCTTT. The encoded protein is CATSPGQGGMNTEAFF.

The V and J genes are TRBV6-9 and TRBJ2-1; 7 bases map to TRBD2. J gave up 6 bases and V 3 bases, and 8 bases lay outside the gene matches. This CDR3 spans 15 amino acids. Germline V lookup: CDR1 MNHGY, CDR2 SVAAGI. CDR3 in amino acids: CASSYLAGVLNEQFF. CDR3 bases: TGTGCCAGCAGTTACTTAGCGGGTGTACTCAATGAGCAGTTCTTC.

In this sample, this clonotype turned up many times. This chain links TRBV7-2 with TRBJ2-7; D possibly corresponds to TRBD1 (5 bases). CDR1 is SGHTA and CDR2 is FQGNSA in the germline V gene. Between the trimmed V and J ends, which lost 6 bases and 4 bases, there was a span of 16 bases. This CDR3 has 14 residues. The CDR3 nucleotides read TGTGCCAGCAGTCTCAGTCAGGGTTGGTACGAGCAGTACTTC. This sequence encodes CASSLSQGWYEQYF. Based on the CDR3 plus reference TRBV7-2 and TRBJ2-7, the full variable domain is GAGVSQSPSNKVTEKGKDVELRCDPISGHTALYWYRQSLGQGLEFLIYFQGNSAPDKSGLPSDRFSAERTGGSVSTLTIQRTQQEDSAVYLCASSLSQGWYEQYFGPGTRLTVT.